This TCR beta chain is drawn from a study of T cell repertoires in cytomegalovirus infection. Turning to the study itself: Signatures in public TCR beta sequences pointed to both CMV infection and matching HLA type. Broader study findings: Cumulated frequencies of public TCR beta families served to identify carriers of CMV plus the relevant HLA. Ex vivo, HLA-C-restricted CMV-specific TCR beta clonotypes prevailed over the rest of the response.

This clonotype was counted ten times or more. Its target is not known. One entry per CDR3 protein, called by TCRdb with MiXCR from the reads. The data hold fewer than 700,000 distinct CDR3 sequences, with 20% to 25% observed a single time. In germline, CDR1 is MNHEY, CDR2 SVGEGT. The CDR3 totals 13 residues. The ends were cut back, 4 bases at V and 2 bases at J, with 9 bases in the middle. The receptor was isolated from a human donor in good health (CMV status not recorded). Some clones in this sample may be carry-over from other donors' samples. The sequenced material came from CD8+ T cells from PBMCs. The chain combines TRBV6-2 or TRBV6-3 with TRBJ2-7; possibly TRBD1 for D (5 bases). The CDR3 protein is CASSFPGTYEQYV. The CDR3 DNA reads TGTGCCAGCAGTTTTCCAGGGACCTACGAGCAGTACGTC.